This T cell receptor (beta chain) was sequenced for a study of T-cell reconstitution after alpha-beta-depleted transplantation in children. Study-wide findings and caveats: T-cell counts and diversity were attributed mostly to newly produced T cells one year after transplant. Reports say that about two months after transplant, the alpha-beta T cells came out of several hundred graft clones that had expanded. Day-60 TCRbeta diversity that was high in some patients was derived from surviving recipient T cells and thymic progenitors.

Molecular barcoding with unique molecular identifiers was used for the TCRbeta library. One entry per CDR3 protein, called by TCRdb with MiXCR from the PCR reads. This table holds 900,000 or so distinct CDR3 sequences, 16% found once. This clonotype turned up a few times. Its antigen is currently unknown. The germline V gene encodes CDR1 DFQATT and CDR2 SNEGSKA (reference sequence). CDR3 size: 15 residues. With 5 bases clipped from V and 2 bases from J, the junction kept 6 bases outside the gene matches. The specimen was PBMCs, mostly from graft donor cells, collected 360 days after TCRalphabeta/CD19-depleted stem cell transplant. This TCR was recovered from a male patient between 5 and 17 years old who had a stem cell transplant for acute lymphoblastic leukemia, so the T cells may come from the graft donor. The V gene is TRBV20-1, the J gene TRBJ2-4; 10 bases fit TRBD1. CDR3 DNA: TGCAGTGCTCCCCGCGACAGGGGGCCCAAAAACATTCAGTACTTC. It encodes CSAPRDRGPKNIQYF.